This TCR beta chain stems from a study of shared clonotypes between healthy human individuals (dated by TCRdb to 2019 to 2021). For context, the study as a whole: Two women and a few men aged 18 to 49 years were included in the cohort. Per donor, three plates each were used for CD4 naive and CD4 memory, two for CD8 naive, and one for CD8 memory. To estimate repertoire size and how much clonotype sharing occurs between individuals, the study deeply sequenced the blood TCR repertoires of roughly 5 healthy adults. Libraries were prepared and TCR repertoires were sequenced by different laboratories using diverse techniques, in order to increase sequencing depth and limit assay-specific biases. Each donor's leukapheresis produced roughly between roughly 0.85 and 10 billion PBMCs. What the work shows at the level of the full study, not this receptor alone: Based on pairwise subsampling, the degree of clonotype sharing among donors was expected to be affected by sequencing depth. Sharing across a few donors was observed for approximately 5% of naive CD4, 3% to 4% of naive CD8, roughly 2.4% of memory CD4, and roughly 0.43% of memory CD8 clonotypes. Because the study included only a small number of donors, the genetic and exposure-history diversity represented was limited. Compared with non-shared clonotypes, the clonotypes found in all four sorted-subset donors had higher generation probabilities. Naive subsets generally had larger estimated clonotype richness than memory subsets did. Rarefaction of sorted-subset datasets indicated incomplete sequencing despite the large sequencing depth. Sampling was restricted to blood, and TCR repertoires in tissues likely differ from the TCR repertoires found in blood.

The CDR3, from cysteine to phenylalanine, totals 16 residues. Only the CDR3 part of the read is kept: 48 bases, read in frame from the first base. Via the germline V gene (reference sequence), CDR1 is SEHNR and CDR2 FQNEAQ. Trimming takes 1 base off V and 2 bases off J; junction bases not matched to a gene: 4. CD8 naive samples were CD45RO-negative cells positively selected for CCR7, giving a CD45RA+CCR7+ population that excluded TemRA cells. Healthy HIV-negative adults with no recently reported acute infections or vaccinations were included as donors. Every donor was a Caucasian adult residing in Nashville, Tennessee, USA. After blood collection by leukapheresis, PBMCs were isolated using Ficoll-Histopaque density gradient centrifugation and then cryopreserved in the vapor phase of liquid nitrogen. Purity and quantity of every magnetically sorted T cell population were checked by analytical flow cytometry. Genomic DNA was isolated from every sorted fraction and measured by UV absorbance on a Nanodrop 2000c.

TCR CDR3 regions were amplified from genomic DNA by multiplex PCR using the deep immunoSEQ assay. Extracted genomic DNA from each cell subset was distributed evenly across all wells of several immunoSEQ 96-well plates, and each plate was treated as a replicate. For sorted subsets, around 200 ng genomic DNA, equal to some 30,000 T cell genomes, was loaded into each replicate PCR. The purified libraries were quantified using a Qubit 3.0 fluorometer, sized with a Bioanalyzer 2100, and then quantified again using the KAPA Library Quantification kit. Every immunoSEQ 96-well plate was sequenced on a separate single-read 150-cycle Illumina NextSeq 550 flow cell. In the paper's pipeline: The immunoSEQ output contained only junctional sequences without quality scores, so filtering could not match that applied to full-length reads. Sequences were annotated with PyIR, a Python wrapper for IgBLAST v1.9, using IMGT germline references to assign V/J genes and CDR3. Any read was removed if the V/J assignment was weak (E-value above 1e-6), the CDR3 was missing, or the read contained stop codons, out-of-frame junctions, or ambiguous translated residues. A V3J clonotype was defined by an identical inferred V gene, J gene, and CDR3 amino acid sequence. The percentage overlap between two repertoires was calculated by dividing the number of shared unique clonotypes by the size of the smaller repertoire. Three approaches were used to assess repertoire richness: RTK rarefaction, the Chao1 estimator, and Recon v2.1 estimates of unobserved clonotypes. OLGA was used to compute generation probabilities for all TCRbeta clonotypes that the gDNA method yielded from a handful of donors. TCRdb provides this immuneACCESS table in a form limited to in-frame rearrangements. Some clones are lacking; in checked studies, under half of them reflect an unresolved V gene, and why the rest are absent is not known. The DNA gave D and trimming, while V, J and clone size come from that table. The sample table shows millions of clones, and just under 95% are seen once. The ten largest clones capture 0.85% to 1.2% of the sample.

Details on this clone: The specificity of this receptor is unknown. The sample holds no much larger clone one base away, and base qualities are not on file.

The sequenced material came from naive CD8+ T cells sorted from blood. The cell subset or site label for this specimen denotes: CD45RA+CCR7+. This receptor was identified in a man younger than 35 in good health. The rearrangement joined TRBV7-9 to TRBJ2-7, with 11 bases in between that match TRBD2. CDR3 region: CASSLGETSGAYEQYF. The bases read TGTGCCAGCAGCTTAGGGGAGACTAGCGGGGCCTACGAGCAGTACTTC.